The 2 T cell receptor beta chains reported below all come from one sample, sequenced in a study of T-cell reconstitution after alpha-beta-depleted transplantation in children. Unique molecular identifiers were built into the TCRbeta library. TCRdb re-called the PCR reads with MiXCR, one entry per CDR3 protein. The repertoire holds under 850,000 distinct CDR3 sequences, with around 14% as singletons. Sequenced material: PBMCs, taken before TCRalphabeta/CD19-depleted stem cell transplant. The receptor set was obtained from a girl aged 2-10 years with congenital amegakaryocytic thrombocytopenia, due to receive a stem cell transplant.

The J gene is TRBJ2-5, the V gene TRBV5-1; D gene unclear. CDR1 SGHRS and CDR2 YFSETQ come from the germline V gene. Trimming took off 4 bases at V and 1 base at J, with 17 bases between the two ends. The CDR3 has 16 residues. The CDR3 is CASSISTAATQETQYF. CDR3 in DNA: TGCGCCAGCAGCATCTCAACGGCAGCCACCCAAGAGACCCAGTACTTC. The whole variable domain, remainder taken from reference TRBV5-1 and TRBJ2-5, is KAGVTQTPRYLIKTRGQQVTLSCSPISGHRSVSWYQQTPGQGLQFLFEYFSETQRNKGNFPGRFSGRQFSNSRSEMNVSTLELGDSALYLCASSISTAATQETQYFGPGTRLLVL.

This clonotype has just a few counts. The rearrangement uses TRBV15 and TRBJ2-5; the D is unclear. CDR1 and CDR2 (germline): LNHNV, YYDKDF (reference sequence). This CDR3 comprises 12 residues. Trimming stripped 8 bases from V and 5 bases from J, with 12 bases between. The CDR3 DNA follows: TGTGCCACCGGCGAGATATCGGAGACCCAGTACTTC. The encoded protein is CATGEISETQYF. The full variable domain, in which reference TRBV15 and TRBJ2-5 provide the parts outside the CDR3, is DAMVIQNPRYQVTQFGKPVTLSCSQTLNHNVMYWYQQKSSQAPKLLFHYYDKDFNNEADTPDNFQSRRPNTSFCFLDIRSPGLGDTAMYLCATGEISETQYFGPGTRLLVL.